A selection of T cell receptor beta chains follows, all from one sample in a study of blood T cell repertoires in COVID-19. The protocol was immunoSEQ multiplex PCR, while the TCRdb copy is restricted to in-frame clones and leaves out a portion. The profile shows 300,000 to 400,000 clones, over 75% of them singletons. Specimen: PBMCs or T cells enriched from blood (not recorded which). The source of these receptors is a man between 18 and 29 years old who had recovered from COVID-19. Both conserved end residues are part of each CDR3. Fields, in order: V gene, J gene, clone size, D gene, CDR3 protein, CDR3 DNA. The D gene is left open where the match is weak. For some rows the clone size is stated as once, few or many, or as a class when expanded; others skip it.

TRBV28	TRBJ1-3	NA	NA	CASSPETGHYF	TGTGCCAGCAGTCCAGAGACAGGCCACTACTTT
TRBV7-3	TRBJ2-1	NA	TRBD2	CASSSTTSGVTYNEQFF	TGTGCCAGCAGCTCGACGACTAGCGGGGTAACCTACAATGAGCAGTTCTTC
TRBV7-2	TRBJ2-7	NA	NA	CASSLGAAQYEQYF	TGTGCCAGCAGCTTAGGTGCGGCCCAGTACGAGCAGTACTTC
TRBV24-1	TRBJ1-5	NA	TRBD1	CATSDQGQSPYSNQPQHF	TGTGCCACCAGTGACCAGGGACAGTCCCCGTATAGCAATCAGCCCCAGCATTTT
TRBV5-1	TRBJ2-5	once	TRBD2	CASSTSGGRETQYF	TGCGCCAGCAGCACTAGCGGGGGGCGAGAGACCCAGTACTTC
TRBV5-1	TRBJ1-1	NA	NA	CATQQGVNTEAFF	TGCGCCACCCAACAGGGCGTTAACACTGAAGCTTTCTTT
TRBV6-5	TRBJ2-7	NA	TRBD2	CASSYPSGTSAHEQYF	TGTGCCAGCAGTTACCCCTCCGGGACTAGCGCCCACGAGCAGTACTTC
TRBV19	TRBJ1-5	NA	TRBD1	CASSIGGDRGQPQHF	TGTGCCAGTAGTATAGGGGGGGACAGGGGTCAGCCCCAGCATTTT
TRBV3-1/TRBV3-2	TRBJ2-1	few	TRBD2	CASSQSGGSYNEQFF	TGTGCCAGCAGCCAAAGCGGGGGGTCCTACAATGAGCAGTTCTTC
TRBV7-3	TRBJ1-1	NA	NA	CASSLNGGTTEAFF	TGTGCCAGCAGCTTAAACGGGGGGACGACTGAAGCTTTCTTT
TRBV6-2/TRBV6-3	TRBJ2-1	NA	NA	CASSTLWKGRTQGGGQFF	TGTGCCAGCAGCACCCTCTGGAAGGGGCGGACGCAAGGGGGGGGGCAGTTCTTC
TRBV3-1/TRBV3-2	TRBJ2-7	few	NA	CASSLTDEQYF	TGTGCCAGCAGCCTAACGGACGAGCAGTACTTC
TRBV18	TRBJ1-4	NA	NA	CASSPGGRTTNEKLFF	TGTGCCAGCTCCCCCGGAGGGCGGACAACTAATGAAAAACTGTTTTTT
TRBV15	TRBJ2-1	NA	TRBD1	CATSRGQGTYNEQFF	TGTGCCACCAGCAGAGGACAGGGGACCTACAATGAGCAGTTCTTC
TRBV6-5	TRBJ2-7	NA	TRBD2	CASRAGGPYEQYF	TGTGCCAGCAGGGCGGGAGGGCCCTACGAGCAGTACTTC
TRBV29-1	TRBJ2-1	once	NA	CSVGVSYNEQFF	TGCAGCGTTGGCGTGTCTTACAATGAGCAGTTCTTC
TRBV6-5	TRBJ1-1	NA	NA	CASSRAGVMNTEAFF	TGTGCCAGCAGTAGGGCAGGGGTCATGAACACTGAAGCTTTCTTT
TRBV7-9	TRBJ2-7	NA	TRBD1	CASSAAGTATYEQYF	TGTGCCAGCAGTGCGGCCGGGACAGCAACCTACGAGCAGTACTTC